The 12 T cell receptor beta chains presented below share a single source sample, sequenced in a study of cytotoxic CD8 clonotypes in ibrutinib-treated CLL (dated by TCRdb to the early 2020s). Library method: the immunoSEQ multiplex PCR assay. The clones in this table, taken by TCRdb from immuneACCESS, are in-frame only. Not every clone is retained; where verified, under half of the shortfall comes from an unresolved V gene, and the cause of the rest is unknown. This sample holds approximately 150,000 clones; roughly 84% were observed only once. The ten largest account for over 2.5% of the sample. Reading the label with the study, this specimen's time point is: progressive disease on ibrutinib. The sample here was PBMCs, taken at disease progression, from a patient treated with ibrutinib. These receptors originate from a human donor with chronic lymphocytic leukemia.

This sequence joins TRBV4-3 and TRBJ2-7; D gene uncertain. This CDR3 region has 14 residues. The V end lost 0 bases, the J end lost 0 bases, and 6 bases lay between the germline ends. Looked up from germline, CDR1 is LGHNA and CDR2 is YSLEER. The CDR3 protein is CASSQDRSSYEQYF. Written as DNA, the CDR3 is TGCGCCAGCAGCCAAGACCGGAGCTCCTACGAGCAGTACTTC.

V usage is TRBV5-6 and J usage is TRBJ2-7; TRBD1 matches 12 bases. After removal of 2 bases from V and 7 bases from J, the junction contained 10 bases not matched to a gene. Germline CDR1 SGHDT, CDR2 YYEEEE. The CDR3 is 16 amino acids. CDR3 nucleotides: TGTGCCAGCAGCTTCTGGGACAGGGGGCATCGGGGGGAGCAGTACTTC. The encoded protein is CASSFWDRGHRGEQYF.

V usage is TRBV12-1 and J usage is TRBJ2-7; the listed D gene, TRBD2, was not tested against the DNA. TRBV12-1 represents a pseudogene. The CDR3 has 16 residues. Here the CDR3 DNA reads TGTGCCAGCAGGTCTAGGACTAGCGGCATCTCCTACGAGCAGTACTTC. It is translated as CASRSRTSGISYEQYF.

This clone appeared a single time. V is TRBV19 and J is TRBJ2-7; 8 positions agree with TRBD1. The junction had 13 bases not matched to a gene; V was cut back by 6 bases and J by 3 bases. Per the germline V gene, CDR1 is LNHDA and CDR2 is SQIVND (reference sequence). The CDR3 sequence is 16 residues long. The chain's CDR3 is CASSPGQGLVHYEQYF. CDR3 nucleotide sequence: TGTGCCAGTAGCCCCGGACAGGGATTGGTCCACTACGAGCAGTACTTC.

This clone was picked up a small number of times. This chain uses TRBV18 with TRBJ2-7; no clear D. Trimming pared 3 bases from V and 0 bases from J, leaving 12 bases between. The germline CDR1 and CDR2 sequences are KGHSH and LQKENI. The CDR3 is 15 residues long. The CDR3: CASSPLPHSSYEQYF. The CDR3 DNA reads as TGTGCCAGCTCACCCCTCCCCCACAGCTCCTACGAGCAGTACTTC.

The chain recombines TRBV2 with TRBJ1-3; 7 bases are shared with TRBD1. The ends lost 9 bases at V and 0 bases at J; junction bases unmatched: 8. Germline V gives CDR1 SNHLY, CDR2 FYNNEI. This CDR3 is built from 15 residues. CDR3 DNA: TGTGCCAGACCAGGGACAGCCACCTCTGGAAACACCATATATTTT. Protein: CARPGTATSGNTIYF.

The chain recombines TRBV4-1 with TRBJ2-7; D may correspond to TRBD1 or TRBD2 (6 bases each). CDR3 size: 15 residues. Germline V lookup: CDR1 MGHRA, CDR2 YSYEKL. V was cut by 1 base and J by 12 bases, with 22 bases left in between. The CDR3 is CASSQAKAEQGGSYF. The CDR3 DNA reads as TGCGCCAGCAGCCAAGCCAAGGCAGAACAGGGAGGTTCGTACTTC.

With regard to this clone: In the same sample, other DNA sequences code for this CDR3. The rearrangement uses TRBV19 and TRBJ1-1; D call uncertain. The CDR3 sequence is 15 residues long. Deletions cut 1 base from V and 1 base from J, with 10 bases between. CDR1 and CDR2 (germline): LNHDA, SQIVND (reference sequence). As DNA, the CDR3 is TGTGCCAGTAGTATAGGGGGTGTCAAGAACACTGAAGCTTTCTTT. Its protein is CASSIGGVKNTEAFF.

The rearrangement links TRBV5-4 to TRBJ1-1; a weak D match, TRBD1 (5 bases). V gave up 4 bases and J gave up 7 bases, with 8 bases separating them. This CDR3 contains 11 residues. Germline values: CDR1 SGHNT, CDR2 YYREEE (reference sequence). The CDR3 DNA follows: TGTGCCAGCAGCCGGGACCGTGAAGCTTTCTTT. This translates into CASSRDREAFF.

This chain uses TRBV5-6 with TRBJ2-5, with D possibly TRBD2 on 6 matching bases. The CDR3 covers 13 residues. Deletions cut 1 base from V and 5 bases from J, with 9 bases between. CDR1 is SGHDT, CDR2 YYEEEE, per germline. CDR3 amino acids: CASSLTSPETQYF. In nucleotides, the CDR3 is TGTGCCAGCAGCTTGACTAGCCCGGAGACCCAGTACTTC.

The rearrangement uses TRBV4-3 and TRBJ2-1; 10 bases agree with TRBD2. The CDR3 extends over 15 amino acids. V lost 0 bases and J lost 13; bases outside the gene matches: 9. From germline, CDR1 is LGHNA and CDR2 YSLEER. The CDR3 nucleotides read TGCGCCAGCAGCCAAGATTTCTATGCTAGCGGGAGCCAGTTCTTC. This codes for CASSQDFYASGSQFF.

The chain uses TRBV7-7 and TRBJ2-1; no reliable D call. CDR1 and CDR2 (germline): SSHAT, FNYEAQ (reference sequence). This CDR3 has 14 amino acids. V lost 1 base to trimming and J lost 8 bases, with 12 bases between them. CDR3 protein: CASSLGSASDEQFF. CDR3 nucleotide sequence: TGTGCCAGCAGCTTAGGATCCGCGAGCGATGAGCAGTTCTTC.